The 28 T cell receptor beta chains below all came from one sample that was sequenced in a study of cytomegalovirus exposure and HLA in healthy donors. Assay used: immunoSEQ multiplex PCR; TCRdb lists only in-frame clones, some missing. The sample lists about 220,000 clones; 90% to 95% were seen once. Material: PBMCs. The receptors derive from a woman younger than 30 in good health and CMV-seronegative.

The chain combines TRBV19 with TRBJ2-5, with D possibly being TRBD1 (6 bases). The germline V gene encodes CDR1 LNHDA and CDR2 SQIVND (reference sequence). V gave up 5 bases and J gave up 4 bases, with 14 bases separating them. The CDR3 covers 14 residues. For the CDR3, the DNA is TGTGCCAGTAGTTTTGGGGACACCAGAGAGACCCAGTACTTC. It specifies CASSFGDTRETQYF. Combining the CDR3 with reference TRBV19 and TRBJ2-5 gives the whole variable domain DGGITQSPKYLFRKEGQNVTLSCEQNLNHDAMYWYRQDPGQGLRLIYYSQIVNDFQKGDIAEGYSVSREKKESFPLTVTSAQKNPTAFYLCASSFGDTRETQYFGPGTRLLVL.

CDR3 in DNA: TGTGCCAGCAGTTCTCAGGGGCCCTCCTACGAGCAGTACTTC. Its protein product is CASSSQGPSYEQYF. The J gene is TRBJ2-7, the V gene TRBV27; D is possibly TRBD1 (6 bases). CDR1 is MNHEY and CDR2 is SMNVEV in the germline V gene (reference sequence). Trimming removed 4 bases at V and 0 bases at J, with 10 bases between. This CDR3 has 14 residues.

This chain joins TRBV10-3 and TRBJ2-7, with 9 bases fitting TRBD2. V shed 2 bases and J 6 bases; nucleotides not matched to a gene: 14. Germline loops: CDR1 ENHRY, CDR2 SYGVKD. The CDR3 length is 17 residues. CDR3 protein: CAISEKETSGQSVEQYF. In nucleotides, the CDR3 is TGTGCCATCAGTGAGAAGGAGACTAGCGGACAATCAGTCGAGCAGTACTTC.

The chain employs TRBV5-1 and TRBJ1-1, with D unresolved. The CDR3 loop spans 15 amino acids. Germline-derived CDR1 and CDR2 are SGHRS and YFSETQ. The ends were cut back, 0 bases at V and 4 bases at J, with 13 bases in the middle. The CDR3 sequence: CASSLAVPGSTEAFF. The CDR3 DNA reads TGCGCCAGCAGCTTGGCCGTACCGGGATCCACTGAAGCTTTCTTT.

This rearrangement joins TRBV20-1 to TRBJ2-1, with D unresolved. Germline V lookup: CDR1 DFQATT, CDR2 SNEGSKA (reference sequence). V lost 7 bases, J lost 3 bases, and 7 bases lay in between. The CDR3 loop spans 11 amino acids. CDR3 nucleotide sequence: TGCAGTGGAGGCGACTACAATGAGCAGTTCTTC. This translates into CSGGDYNEQFF.

This sequence joins TRBV7-6 and TRBJ1-3; D might be TRBD1 (5 bases). The V and J ends lost 5 bases and 0 bases respectively, with 8 bases between them. The germline CDR1 and CDR2 sequences are SGHVS and FNYEAQ. CDR3 length equals 14 residues. The CDR3 region is CASSTDSSGNTIYF. The CDR3, as DNA: TGTGCCAGCAGCACCGACAGCTCTGGAAACACCATATATTTT.

This clone occurred once. The gene calls are TRBV4-2 and TRBJ2-7; TRBD2 might be the D (6 bases). Trimming left V 1 base short and J 4 bases short, with 11 bases between. Germline V gene data show CDR1 as LGHNA and CDR2 as YNFKEQ. This CDR3 is built from 14 residues. The CDR3 region has the DNA TGTGCCAGCAGCCAAGGCGGGGATGGTTACGAGCAGTACTTC. Encoded protein: CASSQGGDGYEQYF.

This clone was seen more than once but under ten times. This chain links TRBV2 with TRBJ1-2; TRBD1 is a possible D gene (5 bases). This CDR3 is built from 14 residues. CDR1 is SNHLY, CDR2 FYNNEI, per germline. Trimming took 7 bases from V and 7 from J, leaving 19 bases between them. The CDR3 nucleotides are TGTGCCAGCACTCTCTCGGGGGAAGCAGGTGGCTACACCTTC. This encodes CASTLSGEAGGYTF.

Details on this clone: One junction end disagrees with the germline gene, perhaps due to a read error. V gene TRBV2 combines with J gene TRBJ2-5, with a weak D call TRBD1 (6 bases). Germline lookup yields CDR1 SNHLY and CDR2 FYNNEI. This CDR3 is 16 amino acids long. The CDR3 DNA reads as TGTGCCAGCAGCGAAGGGGACACCGTGTACCAAGAGACCCAGTACTTC. It codes for CASSEGDTVYQETQYF. Full variable domain (missing parts from reference TRBV2 and TRBJ2-5): EPEVTQTPSHQVTQMGQEVILRCVPISNHLYFYWYRQILGQKVEFLVSFYNNEISEKSEIFDDQFSVERPDGSNFTLKIRSTKLEDSAMYFCASSEGDTVYQETQYFGPGTRLLVL.

This chain joins TRBV30 and TRBJ1-2; D unresolved. CDR3 size: 13 residues. Germline CDR1 GTSNPN, CDR2 SVGIG (reference sequence). V lost 4 bases to trimming and J lost 4 bases, with 13 bases between them. The CDR3 spells CAWTFHGGYGYTF. The CDR3 DNA reads as TGTGCCTGGACCTTTCACGGCGGCTATGGCTACACCTTC.

The chain couples TRBV2 to TRBJ2-6, with 9 nucleotides matching TRBD1. The CDR3 consists of 19 residues. Germline CDR1 is SNHLY and CDR2 is FYNNEI. J lost 1 base, V lost 7 bases, and 14 bases had no gene match. CDR3 sequence: CASTESAGTGRSGANVLTF. The CDR3 bases are TGTGCCAGCACCGAGTCAGCCGGGACAGGGCGGTCTGGGGCCAACGTCCTGACTTTC.

The genes are TRBV28 and TRBJ1-5, with TRBD1 matching over 7 bases. The germline V gene has CDR1 MDHEN and CDR2 SYDVKM. This CDR3 comprises 14 residues. With 6 bases clipped from V and 1 base from J, the junction kept 3 bases outside the gene matches. CDR3 protein: CASRLGQSNQPQHF. The DNA of the CDR3 is TGTGCCAGCAGACTGGGACAGAGCAATCAGCCCCAGCATTTT.

This clone has only one observation. The chain carries TRBV14 and TRBJ2-7, with D hard to call. The germline gives CDR1 SGHDN, CDR2 FVKESK. Trimming pared 4 bases from V and 2 bases from J, leaving 15 bases between. CDR3 length equals 15 residues. The DNA for the CDR3 is TGTGCCAGCAGCCCGGGTAGTACACCACCCTACGAGCAGTACTTC. This encodes CASSPGSTPPYEQYF.

V gene TRBV18 combines with J gene TRBJ2-5, with D uncertain. Germline V gene lookup returns CDR1 KGHSH and CDR2 LQKENI. Trimming left V 3 bases short and J 6 bases short, with 20 bases between. The CDR3 runs to 16 residues. CDR3 region: CASSPQTGTSWKTQYF. For the CDR3, the DNA is TGTGCCAGCTCACCGCAGACTGGAACGAGTTGGAAGACCCAGTACTTC.

This chain connects TRBV28 to TRBJ2-6; 7 nucleotides agree with TRBD1. CDR1 is MDHEN, CDR2 SYDVKM, per germline. J was trimmed by 0 bases and V by 5 bases; bases with no gene match: 10. The CDR3 has 18 amino acids. CDR3: CASSPRQGSVSGANVLTF. CDR3 nucleotide sequence: TGTGCCAGCAGTCCCCGACAGGGATCTGTCTCTGGGGCCAACGTCCTGACTTTC.

V usage is TRBV21-1 and J usage is TRBJ2-7; TRBD1 is the table's D call and was not checked against the DNA. TRBV21-1 is designated a pseudogene. CDR3 length: 14 amino acids. CDR3 sequence reads: CASKGRDRIYEQYF. The CDR3 DNA reads as TGTGCCAGCAAGGGCCGGGACAGGATTTACGAGCAGTACTTC.

This chain joins TRBV5-1 and TRBJ2-5; TRBD2 aligns across 13 bases. This CDR3 has 17 amino acids. With 4 bases clipped from V and 5 bases from J, the junction kept 11 bases outside the gene matches. CDR1 and CDR2 from the germline V gene are SGHRS and YFSETQ. For the CDR3, the DNA is TGCGCCAGCAGCGGGGGACTAGCGGGGAACGTTGGGGAGACCCAGTACTTC. Translated: CASSGGLAGNVGETQYF.

V and J are TRBV6-6 and TRBJ2-7; a weak D match, TRBD2 (5 bases). Germline V gene sequence: CDR1 MNHNY, CDR2 SVGAGI (reference sequence). CDR3 length: 15 residues. With 5 bases removed from V and 2 bases from J, the gap between germline ends came to 16 bases. In DNA, the CDR3 is TGTGCCAGCAGTCCCCCCAGGAGGATTACCTACGAGCAGTACTTC. The encoded protein is CASSPPRRITYEQYF.

This clone was detected only a few times. Other DNA sequences in this specimen translate into the identical CDR3. This chain joins TRBV5-1 and TRBJ2-3; D remains unclear. This CDR3 has 12 residues. Germline V gene data show CDR1 as SGHRS and CDR2 as YFSETQ. V dropped 3 bases and J dropped 0 bases, with 2 bases sitting between them. The CDR3 bases are TGCGCCAGCAGCTCGAGCACAGATACGCAGTATTTT. It encodes CASSSSTDTQYF.

The chain uses TRBV6-1 and TRBJ1-6, with D possibly matching TRBD1 (6 bases). There are 14 residues in the CDR3. In germline, CDR1 is MNHNS, CDR2 SASEGT. Trimming left V 6 bases short and J 11 bases short, with 17 bases between. As DNA, the CDR3 is TGTGCCAGCAGAGGGTCAGGGGTAAATCCACCCCTCCACTTT. This sequence encodes CASRGSGVNPPLHF.

The chain employs TRBV10-3 and TRBJ2-3; 9 bases agree with TRBD2. Unmatched junction bases numbered 15, after V lost 10 bases and J lost 7 bases. CDR3 size: 15 residues. Germline V gives CDR1 ENHRY, CDR2 SYGVKD. This chain's CDR3 is CATVPLSGSGNTQYF. CDR3 in DNA: TGTGCCACCGTCCCCCTTAGCGGGAGCGGAAATACGCAGTATTTT.

The chain uses TRBV30 and TRBJ2-7; 8 positions match TRBD2. V lost 7 bases and J lost 1; bases outside the gene matches: 15. This CDR3 spans 16 amino acids. Germline assignment: CDR1 GTSNPN and CDR2 SVGIG (reference sequence). CDR3 DNA sequence: TGTGCCTACACCCCGGGACTCGCGGGGGGATCCTACGAGCAGTACTTC. Protein product: CAYTPGLAGGSYEQYF. Full variable domain (missing parts from reference TRBV30 and TRBJ2-7): SQTIHQWPATLVQPVGSPLSLECTVEGTSNPNLYWYRQAAGRGLQLLFYSVGIGQISSEVPQNLSASRPQDRQFILSSKKLLLSDSGFYLCAYTPGLAGGSYEQYFGPGTRLTVT.

The chain links TRBV6-1 to TRBJ1-2, with TRBD1 matching over 10 bases. CDR3 length equals 14 residues. Per the germline V gene, CDR1 is MNHNS and CDR2 is SASEGT. J was trimmed by 3 bases and V by 6 bases; bases with no gene match: 4. This chain's CDR3 is CASRPGTGDYGYTF. DNA for the CDR3: TGTGCCAGCAGACCTGGGACAGGGGACTATGGCTACACCTTC.

This sequence joins TRBV30 and TRBJ1-2, with D uncertain. Germline loops: CDR1 GTSNPN, CDR2 SVGIG (reference sequence). Trimming shortened V by 0 bases and J by 6 bases, and 8 bases separated the two germline ends. This CDR3 region has 12 residues. CDR3: CAWSVSRNGYTF. Here the CDR3 DNA reads TGTGCCTGGAGTGTTTCTAGGAATGGCTACACCTTC.

This clone has a single count. The V call is TRBV28, the J call TRBJ2-1; TRBD1 matches at 8 bases. This CDR3 spans 17 amino acids. Per germline, CDR1 MDHEN and CDR2 SYDVKM. V lost 4 bases and J lost 7; bases outside the gene matches: 15. For the CDR3, the DNA is TGTGCCAGCAGTTCCCTCTTGGACAGGGTCGGGGGAAATGAGCAGTTCTTC. Translation: CASSSLLDRVGGNEQFF.

The genes are TRBV9 and TRBJ2-2; possibly TRBD1 for D (5 bases). This CDR3 comprises 16 residues. V was trimmed by 1 base and J by 1 base, leaving 11 bases between them. Germline values: CDR1 SGDLS, CDR2 YYNGEE. CDR3 region: CASSVRGSGNTGELFF. CDR3 DNA: TGTGCCAGCAGCGTAAGGGGATCGGGGAACACCGGGGAGCTGTTTTTT.

About this clone: Relative to the germline gene, one junction end is altered; a read error may explain this. The CDR3: CAGSLSGGRGSYNEQFF. The CDR3 bases are TGCGCCGGCAGCTTGTCGGGCGGGAGGGGCTCCTACAATGAGCAGTTCTTC. This chain connects TRBV5-1 to TRBJ2-1; 9 positions match TRBD2. The CDR3 consists of 17 residues. The germline V gene has CDR1 SGHRS and CDR2 YFSETQ.

The chain is built from TRBV21-1 and TRBJ2-7; whether TRBD1, the table's D call, matches the DNA was not checked. TRBV21-1 is a known pseudogene. The CDR3 is 15 amino acids. CDR3 nucleotide sequence: TGTGCCAGCAGCATTATGCCCAGGGACAAGGGCGAGCAGTACTTC. Translating it yields CASSIMPRDKGEQYF.